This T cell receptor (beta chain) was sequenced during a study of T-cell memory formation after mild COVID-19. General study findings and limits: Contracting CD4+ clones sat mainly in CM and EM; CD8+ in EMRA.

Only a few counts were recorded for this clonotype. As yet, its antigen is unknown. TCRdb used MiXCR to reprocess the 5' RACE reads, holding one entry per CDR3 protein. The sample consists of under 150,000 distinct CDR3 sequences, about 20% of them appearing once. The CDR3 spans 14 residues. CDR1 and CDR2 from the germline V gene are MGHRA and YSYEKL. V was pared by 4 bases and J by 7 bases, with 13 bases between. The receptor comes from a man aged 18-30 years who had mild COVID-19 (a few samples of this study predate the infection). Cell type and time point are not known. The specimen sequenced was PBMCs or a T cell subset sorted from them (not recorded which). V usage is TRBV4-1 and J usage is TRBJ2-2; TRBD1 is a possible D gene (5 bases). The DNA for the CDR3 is TGCGCCAGCAGCCCGGTCCAGGGCTTCGGGGAGCTGTTTTTT. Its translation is CASSPVQGFGELFF.